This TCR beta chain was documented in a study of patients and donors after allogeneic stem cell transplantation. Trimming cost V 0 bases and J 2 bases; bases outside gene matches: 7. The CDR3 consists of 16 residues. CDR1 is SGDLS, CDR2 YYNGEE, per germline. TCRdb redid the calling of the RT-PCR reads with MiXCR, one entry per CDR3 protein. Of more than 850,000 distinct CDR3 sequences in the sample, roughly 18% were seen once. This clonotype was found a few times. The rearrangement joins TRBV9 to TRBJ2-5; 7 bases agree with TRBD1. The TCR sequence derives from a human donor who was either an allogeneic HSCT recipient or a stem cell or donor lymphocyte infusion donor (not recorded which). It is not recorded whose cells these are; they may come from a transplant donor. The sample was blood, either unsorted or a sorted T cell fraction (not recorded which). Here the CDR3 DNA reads TGTGCCAGCAGCGTAGAAGCCGGGACAGAGCAAGAGACCCAGTACTTC. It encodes CASSVEAGTEQETQYF.